Following are 10 T cell receptor beta chains from one sample sequenced in a study of shared clonotypes between healthy human individuals (dated by TCRdb to about 2020). Library construction relied on the immunoSEQ multiplex PCR assay. TCRdb's version of the immuneACCESS table is confined to in-frame rearrangements and falls short of the full clone set. An unresolved V gene accounts for under half of the shortfall where checked; the remainder is of unknown origin. Within this sample are about 1.9 million clones, with roughly 95% of them counted one time only. Around 1.7% of the sample rests with the top ten. CD8 naive samples were CD45RO-negative cells positively selected for CCR7, giving a CD45RA+CCR7+ population that excluded TemRA cells. The sample taken for sequencing was naive CD8+ T cells from PBMCs. The label giving this sample's cell subset or site can be read as: CD45RA+CCR7+. The receptors originated from a man in his late teens or twenties in good health. Some clones in this sample may be carry-over from other donors' samples.

The V and J genes are TRBV25-1 and TRBJ2-5; TRBD2 matches 7 bases. Germline V CDR1 and CDR2: MGHDK, SYGVNS. Losses at the gene ends were 3 bases for V and 3 bases for J; bases not matched to a gene: 4. The CDR3 sequence is 14 residues long. CDR3 residues: CASSDLAGEETQYF. The DNA for the CDR3 is TGTGCCAGCAGTGATTTGGCGGGAGAAGAGACCCAGTACTTC.

The rearrangement links TRBV11-3 to TRBJ2-7; a possible D gene is TRBD1 (7 bases). The germline V gene encodes CDR1 SGHNT and CDR2 YENEEA. The CDR3 consists of 13 residues. V shed 5 bases and J shed 7 bases, with 15 bases lying between them. The CDR3 is CASSRGQAGEQYF. The CDR3 bases are TGTGCCAGCAGCCGCGGACAGGCGGGGGAGCAGTACTTC.

The CDR3 DNA reads TGTGCCAGCAGCGTGAGGCCTATCCCGTCTCCTAACTACGAGCAGTACTTC. This encodes CASSVRPIPSPNYEQYF. V usage is TRBV9 and J usage is TRBJ2-7; D is unresolved. Trimming took off 2 bases at V and 3 bases at J, with 21 bases between the two ends. Germline V CDR1 and CDR2: SGDLS, YYNGEE. The CDR3 loop spans 17 amino acids.

The chain employs TRBV4-3 and TRBJ2-7, with a tentative D call TRBD1 (5 bases). Trimming pared 4 bases from V and 1 base from J, leaving 17 bases between. The CDR3 consists of 16 residues. Germline V gives CDR1 LGHNA, CDR2 YSLEER. The CDR3 loop is CASSPGRAGWSYEQYF. The CDR3 DNA sequence: TGCGCCAGCAGCCCGGGTAGGGCAGGGTGGTCCTACGAGCAGTACTTC.

This rearrangement joins TRBV4-3 to TRBJ2-1; 10 nucleotides agree with TRBD2. The CDR3 consists of 15 residues. Per the germline V gene, CDR1 is LGHNA and CDR2 is YSLEER. V lost 4 bases and J lost 5; bases outside the gene matches: 5. CDR3 loop: CASSPEREGNNEQFF. The DNA for the CDR3 is TGCGCCAGCAGCCCCGAGCGGGAGGGGAACAATGAGCAGTTCTTC.

In the case of this clone: This CDR3 is also generated by other DNA sequences in the sample. J is TRBJ2-7 and V is TRBV10-3; a possible D gene is TRBD1 (5 bases). With 4 bases removed from V and 0 bases from J, the gap between germline ends came to 10 bases. The germline V gene has CDR1 ENHRY and CDR2 SYGVKD. CDR3 length: 14 amino acids. CDR3 residues: CAISAGLSSYEQYF. The CDR3 nucleotides are TGTGCCATCAGTGCAGGGTTAAGCTCCTACGAGCAGTACTTC.

As to this clone: The same CDR3 can be traced to other DNA sequences in this sample. The chain joins TRBV7-3 to TRBJ2-5; D uncertain. The V gene's germline CDR1 is SGHTA and CDR2 FQGTGA. V was shortened by 7 bases and J by 2 bases, with 2 bases between the two germline ends. This CDR3 contains 10 residues. CDR3 protein: CASTQETQYF. CDR3 DNA: TGTGCCAGCACGCAAGAGACCCAGTACTTC.

The V gene is TRBV7-9, the J gene TRBJ2-2; maybe TRBD1 (5 bases). Germline V gene lookup returns CDR1 SEHNR and CDR2 FQNEAQ (reference sequence). Trimming shortened V by 8 bases and J by 4 bases, and 11 bases separated the two germline ends. The length of the CDR3 is 13 residues. CDR3 nucleotide sequence: TGTGCCAGCCCCATAGGGGTCACCGGGGAGCTGTTTTTT. It encodes CASPIGVTGELFF. The complete variable domain, with remaining parts taken from reference TRBV7-9 and TRBJ2-2, reads DTGVSQNPRHKITKRGQNVTFRCDPISEHNRLYWYRQTLGQGPEFLTYFQNEAQLEKSRLLSDRFSAERPKGSFSTLEIQRTEQGDSAMYLCASPIGVTGELFFGEGSRLTVL.

This rearrangement joins TRBV5-4 to TRBJ2-5; D unresolved. The CDR3 spans 12 residues. Germline V CDR1 and CDR2: SGHNT, YYREEE (reference sequence). V lost 3 bases and J 5 bases, leaving 8 bases between the germline ends. The CDR3 DNA is TGTGCCAGCAGCTCCCAGAAGGAGACCCAGTACTTC. Amino acid sequence: CASSSQKETQYF.

This chain links TRBV7-3 with TRBJ2-3; D call uncertain. The CDR3 totals 15 residues. V lost 5 bases and J lost 0, with 12 bases in between. From germline, CDR1 is SGHTA and CDR2 FQGTGA. CDR3 in DNA: TGTGCCAGCAGCCGCACCCGCTCTAGCACAGATACGCAGTATTTT. Translating it yields CASSRTRSSTDTQYF.